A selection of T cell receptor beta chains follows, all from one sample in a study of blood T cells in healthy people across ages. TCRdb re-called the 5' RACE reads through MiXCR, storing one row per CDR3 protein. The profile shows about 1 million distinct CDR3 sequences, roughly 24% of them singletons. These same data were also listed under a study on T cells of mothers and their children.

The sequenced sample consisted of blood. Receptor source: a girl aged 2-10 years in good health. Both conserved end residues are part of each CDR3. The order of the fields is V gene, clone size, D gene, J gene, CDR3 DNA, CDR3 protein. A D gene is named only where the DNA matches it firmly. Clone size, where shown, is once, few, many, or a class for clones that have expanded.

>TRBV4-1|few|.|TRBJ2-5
TGCGCCAGCAGCCAAGCAGGGTTTCGTGGGGAAGAGACCCAGTACTTC
CASSQAGFRGEETQYF
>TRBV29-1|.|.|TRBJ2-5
TGCAGCGCCGAGGGGGTAGCGAGATCCCAAGAGACCCAGTACTTC
CSAEGVARSQETQYF
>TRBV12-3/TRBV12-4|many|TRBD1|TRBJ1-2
TGTGCCAGCAGTCCCGGGACAGGACGAAACTATGGCTACACCTTC
CASSPGTGRNYGYTF
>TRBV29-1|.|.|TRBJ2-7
TGCAGCGTTGAACGACAAAATTCCTACGAGCAGTACTTC
CSVERQNSYEQYF
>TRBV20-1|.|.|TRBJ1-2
TGCAGTGCCCCCGACAGATGGGATGGCTACACCTTC
CSAPDRWDGYTF
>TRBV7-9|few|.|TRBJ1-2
TGTGCCAGCAGCCCCCGAGGTAGGGAGGGCGGCTACACCTTC
CASSPRGREGGYTF
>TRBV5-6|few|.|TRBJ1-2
TGTGCCAGCAGCTTGTATGGGGACTATGGCTACACCTTC
CASSLYGDYGYTF
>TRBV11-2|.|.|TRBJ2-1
TGTGCCAGCAGCTTAGGGGCAGGGGGGACCAATGAGCAGTTCTTC
CASSLGAGGTNEQFF
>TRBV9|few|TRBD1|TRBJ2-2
TGTGCCAGCAGCGTAGACAGGGGGAACACCGGGGAGCTGTTTTTT
CASSVDRGNTGELFF
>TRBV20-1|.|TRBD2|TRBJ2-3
TGCAGTGCTAGAGATCAGACTAGCGGCACAGATACGCAGTATTTT
CSARDQTSGTDTQYF
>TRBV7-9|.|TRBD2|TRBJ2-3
TGTGCCAGCAGCCCCCGTTTGGGAGGGGCGCAGTATTTT
CASSPRLGGAQYF
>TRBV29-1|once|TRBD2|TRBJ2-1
TGCAGCGTCAGTAGCGGGAGCTCCTACAATGAGCAGTTCTTC
CSVSSGSSYNEQFF
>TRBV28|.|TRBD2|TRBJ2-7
TGTGCCAGCGACTTAGCGGGAGGGCCCAACGAGCAGTACTTC
CASDLAGGPNEQYF
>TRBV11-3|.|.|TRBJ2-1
TGTGCCAGCAGCGCAGGGGACAATGAGCAGTTCTTC
CASSAGDNEQFF
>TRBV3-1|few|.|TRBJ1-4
TGTGCCAGCAGTCATGGGGGGCTGGGTGAAAAACTGTTTTTT
CASSHGGLGEKLFF
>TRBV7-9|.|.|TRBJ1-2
TGTGCCAGCAGCTTAGCGCTGGGTTCGTCCTATGGCTACACCTTC
CASSLALGSSYGYTF
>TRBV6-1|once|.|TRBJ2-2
TGTGCCAGCATCGGACAGCCCGCCGGGGAGCTGTTTTTT
CASIGQPAGELFF
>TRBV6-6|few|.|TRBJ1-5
TGTGCCAGCGAATATGCCCAGCGAGGGAGCAATCAGCCCCAGCATTTT
CASEYAQRGSNQPQHF
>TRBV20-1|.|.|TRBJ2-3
TGCAGTGCTAGAGTGGCTCCCCGAATTCTCACAGATACGCAGTATTTT
CSARVAPRILTDTQYF
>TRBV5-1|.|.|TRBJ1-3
TGCGCCAGCAGCCCTCCGGGGTCCTCTGGAAACACCATATATTTT
CASSPPGSSGNTIYF
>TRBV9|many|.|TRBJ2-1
TGTGCCAGCAGCGTAGCGGGCGGAGATTTAAATGAGCAGTTCTTC
CASSVAGGDLNEQFF
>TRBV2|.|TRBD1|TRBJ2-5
TGCGCCAGCCGCGGACAGGTTAGCCGGACCCAGTACTTC
CASRGQVSRTQYF
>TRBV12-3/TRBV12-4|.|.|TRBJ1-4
TGTGCCAGCAGCTCCGGGACCTCGGGAGAAAAACTGTTTTTT
CASSSGTSGEKLFF
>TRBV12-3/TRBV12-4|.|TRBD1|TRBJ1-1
TGTGCCAGCAACAGGGGGGCGACTGAAGCTTTCTTT
CASNRGATEAFF
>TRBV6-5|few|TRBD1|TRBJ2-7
TGTGCCAGCAGTTACTCGCGGGACAGGGTAAAAGATAAAGCTTACGAGCAGTACTTC
CASSYSRDRVKDKAYEQYF
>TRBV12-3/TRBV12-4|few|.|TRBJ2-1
TGTGCCAGCAGTCCCGGAGGGGGTGTTCAGAATGAGCAGTTCTTC
CASSPGGGVQNEQFF
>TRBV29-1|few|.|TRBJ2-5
TGCAGCGTTGTTCAAGTTCAAGAGACCCAGTACTTC
CSVVQVQETQYF
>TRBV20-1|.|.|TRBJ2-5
TGCAGTGCTGACGACGGGGCCACCCTCGGGGAGACCCAGTACTTC
CSADDGATLGETQYF
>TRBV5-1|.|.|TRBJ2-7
TGCGCCAGCAGCTTTGTCGGGGGAAGCAACGAGCAGTACTTC
CASSFVGGSNEQYF
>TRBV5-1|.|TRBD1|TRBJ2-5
TGCGCCAGCAGCTCCGGGACAGGGTCGGGGACCCAGTACTTC
CASSSGTGSGTQYF
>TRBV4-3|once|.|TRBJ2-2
TGCGCCAGCAGCCATACATCTTATCAGGGTTTCGGGGAGCTGCTTTTT
CASSHTSYQGFGELLF
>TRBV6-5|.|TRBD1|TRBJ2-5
TGTGCCAGCAGTCCCACAGGGGGCTGGGAGACCCAGTACTTC
CASSPTGGWETQYF
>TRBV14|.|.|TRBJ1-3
TGTGCCAGCAGCCCCGGGGGCGATTATGGAAACACCATATATTTT
CASSPGGDYGNTIYF
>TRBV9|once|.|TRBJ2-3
TGTGCCAGCAGCCCCCCCCGGGACTCCAGCACAGATACGCAGTATTTT
CASSPPRDSSTDTQYF
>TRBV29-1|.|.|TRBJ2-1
TGCAGCGTTGAAGAGGGCACTAGGAATGAGCAGTTCTTC
CSVEEGTRNEQFF
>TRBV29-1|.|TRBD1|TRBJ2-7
TGCAGCGTTGACGAGACAGGGTATCGTGGCGAGCAGTACTTC
CSVDETGYRGEQYF
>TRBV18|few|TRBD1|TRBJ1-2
TGTGCCAGCTCACTCCCGACAGGGCCAGCTAACTATGGCTACACCTTC
CASSLPTGPANYGYTF
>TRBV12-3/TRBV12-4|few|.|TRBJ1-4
TGTGCCAGCAGCCCAGGCGTGGGTTGGGAAAAACTGTTTTTT
CASSPGVGWEKLFF
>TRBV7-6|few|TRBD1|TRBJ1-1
TGTGCCAGCAGCTCGGGACAGGGGGATCCCGACACTGAAGCTTTCTTT
CASSSGQGDPDTEAFF
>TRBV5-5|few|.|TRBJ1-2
TGTGCCAGCAGCTTTCGGGAAAACTATGGCTACACCTTC
CASSFRENYGYTF
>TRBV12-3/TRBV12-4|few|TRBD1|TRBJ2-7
TGTGCCAGCAGTCCCGGGACAGGGTATCCGCAGCAGTACTTC
CASSPGTGYPQQYF
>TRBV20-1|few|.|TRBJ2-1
TGCAGTGCTATACTCGTATCCTACAATGAGCAGTTCTTC
CSAILVSYNEQFF
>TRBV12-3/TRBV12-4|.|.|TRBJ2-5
TGTGCCAGCAGCATGGGTATCCAAGAGACCCAGTACTTC
CASSMGIQETQYF
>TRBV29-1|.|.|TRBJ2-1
TGCAGCGTTATTGACTTTTTCAATGAGCAGTTCTTC
CSVIDFFNEQFF
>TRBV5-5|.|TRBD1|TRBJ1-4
TGTGCCAGCAGCTCCCAGGGGGCGCGTCTGGAAAAACTGTTTTTT
CASSSQGARLEKLFF
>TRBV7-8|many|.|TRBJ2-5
TGTGCCAGCAGCTTAGCATCTAGTGGCCGGGAGACCCAGTACTTC
CASSLASSGRETQYF
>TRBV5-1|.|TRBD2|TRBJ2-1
TGCGCCAGCAGCTTGGCCGTCACTAGCGGGAGGGGGGGCTACAATGAGCAGTTCTTC
CASSLAVTSGRGGYNEQFF
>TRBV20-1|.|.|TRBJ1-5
TGCAGTGCTAGAGATATTAAACGGGGGGCCCAGCATTTT
CSARDIKRGAQHF
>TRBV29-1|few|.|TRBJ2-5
TGTAGCGTTGAATGGCAGGCCCAAGAGACCCAGTACTTC
CSVEWQAQETQYF
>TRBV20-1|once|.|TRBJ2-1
TGCAGTGCTAGGAACCGGGACGGGGTCTCCTACAATGAGCAGTTCTTC
CSARNRDGVSYNEQFF
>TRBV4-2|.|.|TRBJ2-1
TGTGCCAGCAGCCAAGGCGGAGATCTCCGAAATGAGCAGTTCTTC
CASSQGGDLRNEQFF
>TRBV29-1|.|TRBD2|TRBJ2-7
TGCAGCGTTACTTCCCTAGGGACTAAATCTGGCGAGCAGTACTTC
CSVTSLGTKSGEQYF
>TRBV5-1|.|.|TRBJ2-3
TGCGCCAGCAGCCAACATGCAGATACGCAGTATTTT
CASSQHADTQYF
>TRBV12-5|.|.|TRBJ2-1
TGTGCTAGTGGTTCCTCGACCGTAGACAATGAGCAGTTCTTC
CASGSSTVDNEQFF